This T cell receptor beta chain was identified in a study of T-cell memory formation after mild COVID-19. This clonotype occurred a few times. Germline CDR1 is SGHVS and CDR2 is FQNEAQ. V gave up 6 bases and J gave up 0 bases, with 8 bases separating them. The CDR3 spans 13 residues. TCR alpha and TCR beta cDNA libraries carrying sample barcodes and UMIs were produced by 5'RACE using constant-segment primers. Each CDR3 protein is one row after TCRdb ran MiXCR on the 5' RACE reads. This sample has 250,000 to 300,000 distinct CDR3 sequences; about 16% occur once, and the top ten carry more than 20%. The TCR sequence derives from a man between 18 and 29 years old who had mild COVID-19 (a few samples of this study predate the infection). Cell type and time point are not known. The V call is TRBV7-8, the J call TRBJ2-5; no clear D gene. Sequencing used PBMCs or a T cell subset sorted from them (not recorded which). The CDR3 coding sequence is TGTGCCAGCAGATTAACTAACCAAGAGACCCAGTACTTC. Translating gives CASRLTNQETQYF.